The rows below give T cell receptor beta chains drawn from one sample of a study of T cells in Graves' hyperthyroidism and ophthalmopathy. TCRdb recomputed calls from the multiplex PCR reads with MiXCR, one row per CDR3 protein. Of approximately 530,000 distinct CDR3 sequences listed, nearly 20% are singletons. The specimen sequenced was blood. These receptors all stem from a man aged 35-49 years with Graves' ophthalmopathy. CDR3s include the opening cysteine and the closing phenylalanine or tryptophan. The D gene is left open where the match is weak. Size is stated for part of the rows, as once, few or many counts, or as a class when the clone is expanded.

d_call | j_call | v_call | clone_size | cdr3_nt | cdr3_aa
. | TRBJ1-2 | TRBV24-1 | . | TGTGCCGCCAGTGAACCCGGGACGGCTACGGGGGGCTACACCTTC | CAASEPGTATGGYTF
TRBD1 | TRBJ2-5 | TRBV11-3 | . | TGTGCCAGCAGCCGAACTGGACAGGGAAATGGGGAGACCCAGTACTTC | CASSRTGQGNGETQYF
. | TRBJ2-7 | TRBV7-8 | many | TGTGCCAGCAGCCTAGGGCCCCTGACCTACGAGCAGTACTTC | CASSLGPLTYEQYF
TRBD2 | TRBJ2-1 | TRBV7-2 | many | TGTGCCAGCAGCTTAGCCGGGACTAGCGGGGCCAATGAGCAGTTCTTC | CASSLAGTSGANEQFF
. | TRBJ2-1 | TRBV15 | few | TGTGCCACCAGCAGAGCCCGGGGGCTGAATGAGCAGTTCTTC | CATSRARGLNEQFF
. | TRBJ1-2 | TRBV4-1 | . | TGCGCCAGCGGCCAAGATGGTTGGGGGGCCACTAACTATGGCTACACCTTC | CASGQDGWGATNYGYTF
. | TRBJ2-7 | TRBV28 | many | TGTGCCAGCAAAACTACAGGTATAACCTACGAGCAGTACTTC | CASKTTGITYEQYF
. | TRBJ1-2 | TRBV3-1 | many | TGTGCCAGCAGCCAAGATGGGGGTTATGGCTACACCTTC | CASSQDGGYGYTF
. | TRBJ2-7 | TRBV29-1 | . | TGCAGCGTTCGGACGGATGCCTTCGAGCAGTACTTC | CSVRTDAFEQYF
. | TRBJ2-4 | TRBV6-2/TRBV6-3 | . | TGTGCCAGCACCTCATTGGCGGTTGGTGTCAAAAACATTCAGTACTTC | CASTSLAVGVKNIQYF
. | TRBJ2-7 | TRBV6-1 | many | TGTGCCAGCAGTGAAGGACTAGACGAGCAGTACTTC | CASSEGLDEQYF
. | TRBJ1-2 | TRBV30 | few | TGTGCCTGGAGCACAGGGTCCTTATTAGCTAACTATGGCTACACCTTC | CAWSTGSLLANYGYTF
. | TRBJ1-1 | TRBV6-6 | few | TGTGCCAGCAGTTACTCGGCGACGTATGGGAACACTGAAGCTTTCTTT | CASSYSATYGNTEAFF
. | TRBJ1-1 | TRBV9 | . | TGTGCCAGCTCTAGGGGAGAGAGCACTGAAGCTTTCTTT | CASSRGESTEAFF
TRBD1 | TRBJ2-7 | TRBV6-2/TRBV6-3 | . | TGTGCCAGCAGTTACGCCCAGGGGACAGCGATGTACGTGGAGCAGTACTTC | CASSYAQGTAMYVEQYF
. | TRBJ1-1 | TRBV12-5 | many | TGTGCTAGTGGTTTGGGACGGAACACTGAAGCTTTCTTT | CASGLGRNTEAFF
TRBD1 | TRBJ2-7 | TRBV14 | once | TGTGCCAGCAGCCAAGTATCGACCCCGGACAGGGACGAGCAGTACTTC | CASSQVSTPDRDEQYF
TRBD2 | TRBJ2-7 | TRBV20-1 | . | TGCAGTGCACCGGGACTAGCCCTTTCCGGGGTATACGAGCAGTACTTC | CSAPGLALSGVYEQYF
TRBD1 | TRBJ1-3 | TRBV7-2 | many | TGTGCCAGCAGCTTAGTGGGACAGACCTTCTCTGGAAACACCATATATTTT | CASSLVGQTFSGNTIYF
TRBD1 | TRBJ2-7 | TRBV20-1 | many | TGCAGTGCTTGGGACAGGGGGAACGAGCAGTACTTC | CSAWDRGNEQYF
. | TRBJ2-7 | TRBV3-1 | . | TGTGTCAGCAGCCAAAAGGGGCACAGGTTAAGCTACGAGCAGTACTTC | CVSSQKGHRLSYEQYF
. | TRBJ2-3 | TRBV5-1 | . | TGCGCCAGCAGCTCAAAGGCAGGGGGCCGGAGCGGGGCCCCAAGAGTTATGGGGGATACGCAGTATTTT | CASSSKAGGRSGAPRVMGDTQYF
. | TRBJ2-7 | TRBV3-1 | . | TGTGCCAGCAGCCAGAACGGTGGCTACGAGCAGTACTTC | CASSQNGGYEQYF
TRBD1 | TRBJ1-2 | TRBV4-1 | few | TGCGCCAGCAGCCAACCCCGTCAGGGGGGGTATGGCTACACCTTC | CASSQPRQGGYGYTF
TRBD2 | TRBJ2-3 | TRBV7-8 | many | TGTGCCAGCAGCTCACTAGCGGGAGCTGCAGATACGCAGTATTTT | CASSSLAGAADTQYF
. | TRBJ1-4 | TRBV20-1 | few | TGCAGTGCTAGAGATCCCCACGGAGAAAAACTGTTTTTT | CSARDPHGEKLFF
. | TRBJ2-7 | TRBV20-1 | . | TGCAGTGCTAGGGGGGGGGCGAGCTCCTACAATGAGCAGTACTTC | CSARGGASSYNEQYF
. | TRBJ1-5 | TRBV12-3/TRBV12-4 | many | TGTGCCAGCAGCCCCGACGGACAGTATCAGCCCCAGCATTTT | CASSPDGQYQPQHF
TRBD1 | TRBJ1-2 | TRBV27 | . | TGTGCCAGCAGAAACGCGGGCGGACAGGGCTACGGCTACACCTTC | CASRNAGGQGYGYTF
. | TRBJ2-7 | TRBV5-1 | . | TGCGCCAGCAGCCCCTACCCACTAGTTTTGGAGCAGTACTTC | CASSPYPLVLEQYF
. | TRBJ2-6 | TRBV7-3 | few | TGTGCCAGCAGCCCCAGGTGGGGGGCGGGGGCCAACGTCCTGACTTTC | CASSPRWGAGANVLTF
. | TRBJ2-7 | TRBV3-1 | . | TGTGCCAGCAGCCAAGACCTATTAAGCTCCTACGAGCAGTACTTC | CASSQDLLSSYEQYF
. | TRBJ1-1 | TRBV4-3 | . | TGCGCCAGCAGCCAAGATCTCGGAGCTGGGTCTGAAGCTTTCTTT | CASSQDLGAGSEAFF
. | TRBJ1-3 | TRBV20-1 | . | TGCAGTGCTAGAGTCATCAGGTCCTCCCGCTCTGGAAACACCATATATTTT | CSARVIRSSRSGNTIYF
. | TRBJ1-2 | TRBV6-7 | . | TGTGCCAGCCGATTCGTAGGGGGCTACACCTTC | CASRFVGGYTF
. | TRBJ2-2 | TRBV28 | many | TGTGCCAGCAGCCCTCCTCGGGGGGCGGTCGGGGAGCTGTTTTTT | CASSPPRGAVGELFF
TRBD2 | TRBJ2-5 | TRBV20-1 | many | TGCAGTGCAACCCACAGGACTAGCGGGAGGGCCTGGGAGACCCAGTACTTC | CSATHRTSGRAWETQYF
TRBD2 | TRBJ2-7 | TRBV4-1 | few | TGCGCCAGCAGCCAAGATGCCGGCGGGACTATGTACGAGCAGTACTTC | CASSQDAGGTMYEQYF
. | TRBJ1-1 | TRBV6-5 | . | TGTGCCAGCAGTTACTCGTGGGGGAACACTGAAGCTTTCTTT | CASSYSWGNTEAFF
. | TRBJ2-7 | TRBV6-1 | . | TGTGCCTTAGCCGGGAACTACGAGCAGTACTTC | CALAGNYEQYF
. | TRBJ2-3 | TRBV14 | . | TGTGCCAGCAGCCGCTACGGGACAGATACGCAGTATTTT | CASSRYGTDTQYF
TRBD1 | TRBJ2-2 | TRBV6-1 | . | TGTGCCAGCACCTGGACAGGGGCGGCCGGGGAGCTGTTTTTT | CASTWTGAAGELFF
. | TRBJ1-1 | TRBV7-9 | few | TGTGCCAGCAGCTTAGCCCCTGAGGTATTTGAAGCTTTCTTT | CASSLAPEVFEAFF
. | TRBJ1-1 | TRBV29-1 | . | TGCAGCGCCCGCCTAGGGGGAACGGAGGAAGCTTTCTTT | CSARLGGTEEAFF
TRBD2 | TRBJ2-7 | TRBV6-1 | . | TGTGCCAGCAGTGAAGAATGGGGACTAGCGGGCGGCGACGAGCAGTACTTC | CASSEEWGLAGGDEQYF